Listed here are 20 T cell receptor beta chains from one sample, sequenced in a study of blood T cell repertoires in COVID-19. This table comes from immunoSEQ multiplex PCR, and its TCRdb copy is limited to in-frame clones, with some not included. Of 230,000 or so clones listed, roughly 76% are singletons. Sequenced: peripheral blood. The origin of the receptors is a woman of 80 years or more with COVID-19, enrolled during active disease.

The V and J genes are TRBV6-1 and TRBJ1-5; D not resolved. Per germline, CDR1 MNHNS and CDR2 SASEGT. The CDR3 has 13 residues. V lost 3 bases to trimming and J lost 5 bases, with 8 bases between them. The CDR3 region has the DNA TGTGCCAGCAGTGACCTACCCGATCAGCCCCAGCATTTT. This codes for CASSDLPDQPQHF.

The chain links TRBV7-2 to TRBJ2-1; the D gene is possibly TRBD2 (6 bases). This CDR3 has 14 amino acids. V lost 8 bases and J 0 bases, leaving 11 bases between the germline ends. Germline assignment: CDR1 SGHTA and CDR2 FQGNSA. Written as DNA, the CDR3 is TGTGCCAGCGCCGGGAGAAGCTCCTACAATGAGCAGTTCTTC. It yields the protein CASAGRSSYNEQFF.

The chain joins TRBV28 to TRBJ2-1, with 8 bases lining up with TRBD2. There are 13 residues in the CDR3. The germline V gene has CDR1 MDHEN and CDR2 SYDVKM. The J segment lost 12 bases and the V segment lost 5 bases, leaving 9 bases of the junction unmatched. The CDR3 DNA is TGTGCCAGCAGTCAACCGGGACTAGAGAGGCAGTTCTTC. Translated: CASSQPGLERQFF. Looking up the rest from reference TRBV28 and TRBJ2-1 gives the full variable domain: DVKVTQSSRYLVKRTGEKVFLECVQDMDHENMFWYRQDPGLGLRLIYFSYDVKMKEKGDIPEGYSVSREKKERFSLILESASTNQTSMYLCASSQPGLERQFFGPGTRLTVL.

This chain uses TRBV27 with TRBJ2-1; TRBD2 matches 8 bases. The V gene end was trimmed by 5 bases and the J gene end by 2 bases; junction bases not matched to a gene: 8. Per the germline V gene, CDR1 is MNHEY and CDR2 is SMNVEV (reference sequence). The CDR3 covers 16 residues. CDR3 DNA sequence: TGTGCCAGCAGTCCCCTGGCGGGAGGTGCCTACAATGAGCAGTTCTTC. It codes for CASSPLAGGAYNEQFF.

The chain links TRBV28 to TRBJ2-3; no clear D gene. The CDR3 is 13 residues long. V dropped 5 bases and J dropped 0 bases, with 6 bases sitting between them. Germline-derived CDR1 and CDR2 are MDHEN and SYDVKM. The CDR3 sequence is CASSGPSTDTQYF. The DNA of the CDR3 is TGTGCCAGCAGTGGCCCCAGCACAGATACGCAGTATTTT.

The sample holds a few counts of this clone. The chain recombines TRBV5-6 with TRBJ1-2; tentative D call: TRBD1 (6 bases). V dropped 1 base and J dropped 4 bases, with 20 bases sitting between them. This CDR3 comprises 17 residues. Germline assignment: CDR1 SGHDT and CDR2 YYEEEE. This CDR3 is CASSLPPAGVGAYGYTF. The CDR3 nucleotides read TGTGCCAGCAGCTTGCCCCCCGCAGGGGTCGGCGCCTATGGCTACACCTTC. Using reference TRBV5-6 and TRBJ1-2 for the parts outside the CDR3, the full variable domain is DAGVTQSPTHLIKTRGQQVTLRCSPKSGHDTVSWYQQALGQGPQFIFQYYEEEERQRGNFPDRFSGHQFPNYSSELNVNALLLGDSALYLCASSLPPAGVGAYGYTFGSGTRLTVV.

This clone occurred many times. V and J are TRBV27 and TRBJ1-1; the match to TRBD1 covers 9 bases. The germline gives CDR1 MNHEY, CDR2 SMNVEV (reference sequence). V was clipped by 8 bases and J by 5 bases; unmatched bases: 6. The CDR3 has 13 residues. CDR3 nucleotide sequence: TGTGCCAGCCGGGACAGGGCGAATACTGAAGCTTTCTTT. Translation gives CASRDRANTEAFF.

This clone was seen only a few times. The J gene is TRBJ1-2, the V gene TRBV27; D remains unclear. This CDR3 is built from 16 residues. V lost 3 bases and J 4 bases, leaving 18 bases between the germline ends. Germline V gene sequence: CDR1 MNHEY, CDR2 SMNVEV (reference sequence). The CDR3: CASSFLFGEDSYGYTF. In nucleotides, the CDR3 is TGTGCCAGCAGTTTTTTGTTTGGTGAAGACTCCTATGGCTACACCTTC.

The V call is TRBV6-5, the J call TRBJ1-1; 7 nucleotides match TRBD1. The junction had 10 bases not matched to a gene; V was cut back by 6 bases and J by 3 bases. Germline V gives CDR1 MNHEY, CDR2 SVGAGI. This CDR3 region has 15 residues. The CDR3 nucleotides are TGTGCCAGCAGGGCCCGACAGGGTTTGGACACTGAAGCTTTCTTT. It codes for CASRARQGLDTEAFF.

V usage is TRBV18 and J usage is TRBJ1-2, with 8 positions matching TRBD1. Germline V lookup: CDR1 KGHSH, CDR2 LQKENI. The CDR3 is 13 residues long. Losses at the gene ends were 6 bases for V and 7 bases for J; bases not matched to a gene: 7. DNA for the CDR3: TGTGCCAGCTCCCTCCCGGACAGGGCTGGCTACACCTTC. Protein: CASSLPDRAGYTF.

Note on this clone: Within the sample, other DNA sequences also encode this same CDR3. This chain connects TRBV12-3 or TRBV12-4 to TRBJ1-1, with D unresolved. This CDR3 region has 11 residues. V lost 5 bases and J lost 3, with 4 bases in between. The CDR3 region has the DNA TGTGCCAGCAGTCAATACACTGAAGCTTTCTTT. Translated, it gives CASSQYTEAFF.

The chain carries TRBV7-2 and TRBJ1-5; the match to TRBD1 covers 9 bases. The germline V gene has CDR1 SGHTA and CDR2 FQGNSA. Trimming cost V 1 base and J 5 bases; bases outside gene matches: 3. The CDR3 totals 15 residues. The CDR3 DNA sequence: TGTGCCAGCAGCTTAGGGGACAGGGAGGATCAGCCCCAGCATTTT. Its protein is CASSLGDREDQPQHF.

The J gene is TRBJ1-3, the V gene TRBV6-5; perhaps TRBD1 as D (5 bases). CDR3 size: 14 residues. Germline V gene sequence: CDR1 MNHEY, CDR2 SVGAGI. Trimming took 9 bases from V and 4 from J, leaving 16 bases between them. In DNA, the CDR3 is TGTGCCAGTACGGGAGTGGGGGTAGGAAACACCATATATTTT. Encoded protein: CASTGVGVGNTIYF.

This chain links TRBV28 with TRBJ1-4; TRBD1 agrees at 7 bases. The V and J ends lost 3 bases and 7 bases, in that order; junction bases with no gene match: 5. This CDR3 comprises 14 residues. The germline CDR1 and CDR2 sequences are MDHEN and SYDVKM. In DNA, the CDR3 is TGTGCCAGCAGTTTCGCAGGGGGAGCTGAAAAACTGTTTTTT. Its protein product is CASSFAGGAEKLFF.

The chain combines TRBV3-1 (or the pseudogene TRBV3-2) with TRBJ1-1; maybe TRBD1 (6 bases). The CDR3 totals 15 residues. V lost 4 bases and J 5 bases, leaving 17 bases between the germline ends. The germline V gene encodes CDR1 LGHDT and CDR2 YNNKEL (reference sequence). CDR3 DNA sequence: TGTGCCAGCAGCCGGGACACCCAGGGAGGGACTGAAGCTTTCTTT. This gives the protein CASSRDTQGGTEAFF.

In this sample, this clone turned up a few times. This rearrangement joins TRBV10-3 to TRBJ1-5; a weak D match, TRBD1 (5 bases). V shed 3 bases and J shed 7 bases, with 13 bases lying between them. The CDR3 totals 14 residues. Germline V lookup: CDR1 ENHRY, CDR2 SYGVKD. CDR3 amino acids: CAISELGDGQPQHF. The DNA for the CDR3 is TGTGCCATCAGTGAATTAGGGGATGGGCAGCCCCAGCATTTT.

This chain joins TRBV5-5 and TRBJ1-5, with D hard to call. CDR3 length: 15 amino acids. V was shortened by 1 base and J by 0 bases, with 8 bases between the two germline ends. Germline V gene lookup returns CDR1 SGHKS and CDR2 YYEKEE (reference sequence). This CDR3 is CASSLYVLSNQPQHF. As DNA, the CDR3 is TGTGCCAGCAGCTTGTATGTCCTTAGCAATCAGCCCCAGCATTTT.

CDR3 sequence reads: CASSRPTGGVYGYTF. The DNA of the CDR3 is TGTGCCAGCAGCCGTCCTACAGGGGGGGTCTATGGCTACACCTTC. The rearrangement uses TRBV7-9 and TRBJ1-2; TRBD1 matches at 8 bases. CDR3 size: 15 residues. The ends lost 5 bases at V and 4 bases at J; junction bases unmatched: 9. The germline V gene encodes CDR1 SEHNR and CDR2 FQNEAQ (reference sequence).

This clone was counted only a few times. The chain uses TRBV7-2 and TRBJ1-6; D gene ambiguous. The CDR3 runs to 12 residues. CDR1 is SGHTA and CDR2 is FQGNSA in the germline V gene. V gave up 3 bases and J gave up 8 bases, with 5 bases separating them. This chain's CDR3 is CASSFPHSPLHF. The CDR3 region has the DNA TGTGCCAGCAGCTTTCCTCATTCACCCCTCCACTTT.

This clone was observed a few times. The V gene is TRBV7-2, the J gene TRBJ1-2; D remains ambiguous. The ends were cut back, 2 bases at V and 7 bases at J, with 14 bases in the middle. Per the germline V gene, CDR1 is SGHTA and CDR2 is FQGNSA. This CDR3 region has 14 residues. The CDR3 DNA sequence: TGTGCCAGCAGCTTATATCAGGATGTAGGTGGCTACACCTTC. Residues: CASSLYQDVGGYTF.